The next 19 T cell receptor beta chains were all read from a single sample in a study of blood T cell repertoires in COVID-19. The repertoire was sequenced with immunoSEQ multiplex PCR; TCRdb's copy has only in-frame clones and lacks some. The sample shows about 200,000 clones, just under 90% of them seen only once. The sample consisted of PBMCs or T cells enriched from blood (not recorded which). These receptors were taken from a man in his thirties or forties who had recovered from COVID-19.

The chain carries TRBV5-8 and TRBJ2-5, with D hard to call. Germline lookup yields CDR1 SGHTS and CDR2 YDEGEE. The ends were cut back, 6 bases at V and 2 bases at J, with 17 bases in the middle. The CDR3 spans 15 residues. The CDR3 is CASNRAKTRQETQYF. The CDR3 nucleotides read TGTGCCAGCAACCGCGCAAAGACAAGACAAGAGACCCAGTACTTC.

The chain couples TRBV11-2 to TRBJ2-7; D possibly corresponds to TRBD1 (5 bases). The ends were cut back, 0 bases at V and 3 bases at J, with 6 bases in the middle. The CDR3 consists of 13 residues. Germline CDR1 reads SGHAT; CDR2 reads FQNNGV. The CDR3 reads CASSLDRVYEQYF. CDR3 nucleotide sequence: TGTGCCAGCAGCTTAGACAGGGTCTACGAGCAGTACTTC.

This clone has a single count. Compared with germline, one end of the junction differs, possibly owing to a read error. The rearrangement links TRBV7-9 to TRBJ1-2; TRBD1 matches at 12 bases. The germline V gene encodes CDR1 SEHNR and CDR2 FQNEAQ (reference sequence). The CDR3 spans 15 residues. The CDR3 protein is CASSTPIPGQGAISF. CDR3 nucleotides: TGTGCCAGCAGCACTCCGATACCGGGACAGGGGGCTATTAGCTTC.

The chain joins TRBV5-1 to TRBJ2-3, with TRBD1 matching over 7 bases. In germline, CDR1 is SGHRS, CDR2 YFSETQ. V lost 0 bases, J lost 3 bases, and 4 bases stayed unmatched. The CDR3 covers 15 residues. Written as DNA, the CDR3 is TGCGCCAGCAGCTTGGGAACGACAGGGACAGATACGCAGTATTTT. This gives the protein CASSLGTTGTDTQYF.

This clone appeared once. This rearrangement joins TRBV4-1 to TRBJ1-3; D unclear. Trimming took off 4 bases at V and 0 bases at J, with 7 bases between the two ends. The CDR3 contains 14 residues. The germline V gene encodes CDR1 MGHRA and CDR2 YSYEKL. The CDR3 protein is CASSPRDSGNTIYF. The DNA for the CDR3 is TGCGCCAGCAGCCCGCGGGACTCTGGAAACACCATATATTTT.

This chain uses TRBV28 with TRBJ1-2; D is possibly TRBD1 (6 bases). The germline CDR1 and CDR2 sequences are MDHEN and SYDVKM. V was shortened by 2 bases and J by 3 bases, with 19 bases between the two germline ends. The CDR3 is made up of 17 amino acids. For the CDR3, the DNA is TGTGCCAGCAGTTTACCCCCTTTAGGGGGTTATGACTATGGCTACACCTTC. Amino acids: CASSLPPLGGYDYGYTF.

The rearrangement uses TRBV3-1 (or the pseudogene TRBV3-2) and TRBJ2-1, with 10 bases matching TRBD2. From germline, CDR1 is LGHDT and CDR2 YNNKEL (reference sequence). The ends lost 4 bases at V and 1 base at J; junction bases unmatched: 4. CDR3 length equals 16 residues. The CDR3: CASSRYSGGSYNEQFF. DNA for the CDR3: TGTGCCAGCAGCCGGTATAGCGGGGGGTCCTACAATGAGCAGTTCTTC.

J is TRBJ1-5 and V is TRBV28; the D is unclear. V gave up 2 bases and J gave up 3 bases, with 5 bases separating them. Per the germline V gene, CDR1 is MDHEN and CDR2 is SYDVKM. This CDR3 is built from 13 residues. In nucleotides, the CDR3 is TGTGCCAGCAGTTTAAAGCTCAATCAGCCCCAGCATTTT. This sequence encodes CASSLKLNQPQHF. Looking up the rest from reference TRBV28 and TRBJ1-5 gives the full variable domain: DVKVTQSSRYLVKRTGEKVFLECVQDMDHENMFWYRQDPGLGLRLIYFSYDVKMKEKGDIPEGYSVSREKKERFSLILESASTNQTSMYLCASSLKLNQPQHFGDGTRLSIL.

The chain has TRBV10-1 and TRBJ2-2; D is perhaps TRBD1 (6 bases). Germline CDR1 and CDR2: WNHNN and SYGVQD (reference sequence). This CDR3 is built from 13 residues. V lost 3 bases to trimming and J lost 5 bases, with 7 bases between them. In nucleotides, the CDR3 is TGCGCCAGCAGTGAAGGGGGAACCGGGGAGCTGTTTTTT. This codes for CASSEGGTGELFF.

This clone was observed a single time. V usage is TRBV19 and J usage is TRBJ2-5; TRBD2 matches 14 bases. The CDR3 is 17 residues long. V shed 6 bases and J 5 bases; nucleotides not matched to a gene: 11. CDR1 is LNHDA and CDR2 is SQIVND in the germline V gene (reference sequence). CDR3 DNA: TGTGCCAGTAGCTCCCGGACTAGCGGGGGGTCGTTGGAGACCCAGTACTTC. Translation: CASSSRTSGGSLETQYF.

This clone was detected a few times. The chain employs TRBV10-2 and TRBJ2-7; D possibly corresponds to TRBD2 (7 bases). Trimming removed 7 bases at V and 5 bases at J, with 18 bases between. CDR1 is WSHSY, CDR2 SAAADI, per germline. This CDR3 is 14 amino acids long. In DNA form, the CDR3 reads TGCGCCAGCATCCGGGCGGGGGCCCTTCACGAGCAGTACTTC. Amino acid sequence: CASIRAGALHEQYF.

For this clone: One junction end does not reproduce the germline sequence, and a read error may be involved. The chain links TRBV3-1 (or the pseudogene TRBV3-2) to TRBJ1-1, with D perhaps matching TRBD1 (6 bases). This CDR3 is 13 amino acids long. Germline CDR1 is LGHDT and CDR2 is YNNKEL (reference sequence). In DNA, the CDR3 is TGTGCCAGCAGCCAAGTTTCAGGGGCTGAGGCTTTCTTT. Its translation: CASSQVSGAEAFF.

The genes are TRBV5-6 and TRBJ2-7; 9 bases align to TRBD1. This CDR3 is 15 amino acids long. V shed 3 bases and J 3 bases; nucleotides not matched to a gene: 7. The germline CDR1 and CDR2 sequences are SGHDT and YYEEEE. This CDR3 is CASSWWDRAGYEQYF. The CDR3 coding sequence is TGTGCCAGCAGCTGGTGGGACAGGGCGGGCTACGAGCAGTACTTC.

This chain links TRBV5-1 with TRBJ2-1, with 8 positions matching TRBD1. The J segment lost 3 bases and the V segment lost 2 bases, leaving 4 bases of the junction unmatched. CDR3 length equals 15 residues. From germline, CDR1 is SGHRS and CDR2 YFSETQ. The CDR3 loop reads CASSFSGTGYNEQFF. Written as DNA, the CDR3 is TGCGCCAGCAGCTTTTCCGGGACAGGCTACAATGAGCAGTTCTTC.

This clone showed up just a few times. The rearrangement joins TRBV7-2 to TRBJ1-3; D ambiguous. The CDR3 is made up of 11 amino acids. V lost 4 bases, J lost 4 bases, and 2 bases lay in between. Germline values: CDR1 SGHTA, CDR2 FQGNSA. In DNA, the CDR3 is TGTGCCAGCAGCTCGGGAAACACCATATATTTT. This encodes CASSSGNTIYF.

This chain connects TRBV27 to TRBJ2-7, with TRBD2 identical over 13 bases. Germline V gene data show CDR1 as MNHEY and CDR2 as SMNVEV (reference sequence). CDR3 size: 15 residues. Trimming at V came to 3 bases and at J to 5 bases, leaving 4 bases not matched to a gene. In DNA form, the CDR3 reads TGTGCCAGCAGTTTTGCCGGGACTAGCGGGAACGAGCAGTACTTC. Translated, it gives CASSFAGTSGNEQYF.

This clone was counted a single time. The chain uses TRBV5-1 and TRBJ2-7; 12 positions agree with TRBD2. Germline V gene data show CDR1 as SGHRS and CDR2 as YFSETQ. V lost 2 bases, J lost 0 bases, and 9 bases stayed unmatched. This CDR3 spans 18 amino acids. The CDR3 spells CASSFGTSGFVSSYEQYF. CDR3 coding DNA: TGCGCCAGCAGCTTCGGGACTAGCGGGTTTGTTAGCTCCTACGAGCAGTACTTC.

This clone came up a few times. The chain recombines TRBV30 with TRBJ2-7; D unresolved. The CDR3 runs to 11 residues. From germline, CDR1 is GTSNPN and CDR2 SVGIG (reference sequence). The V gene lost 3 bases and the J gene lost 0 bases, with 3 bases spanning the gap. CDR3 nucleotide sequence: TGTGCCTGGAGGTACTCCTACGAGCAGTACTTC. Its translation is CAWRYSYEQYF.

This clone was seen a handful of times. V and J are TRBV7-6 and TRBJ1-4; D possibly corresponds to TRBD1 (5 bases). V lost 1 base and J lost 5, with 11 bases in between. CDR1 and CDR2 (germline): SGHVS, FNYEAQ. This CDR3 is built from 15 residues. The CDR3: CASSLEAGFNEKLFF. The CDR3 coding sequence is TGTGCCAGCAGCTTAGAGGCAGGGTTCAATGAAAAACTGTTTTTT.